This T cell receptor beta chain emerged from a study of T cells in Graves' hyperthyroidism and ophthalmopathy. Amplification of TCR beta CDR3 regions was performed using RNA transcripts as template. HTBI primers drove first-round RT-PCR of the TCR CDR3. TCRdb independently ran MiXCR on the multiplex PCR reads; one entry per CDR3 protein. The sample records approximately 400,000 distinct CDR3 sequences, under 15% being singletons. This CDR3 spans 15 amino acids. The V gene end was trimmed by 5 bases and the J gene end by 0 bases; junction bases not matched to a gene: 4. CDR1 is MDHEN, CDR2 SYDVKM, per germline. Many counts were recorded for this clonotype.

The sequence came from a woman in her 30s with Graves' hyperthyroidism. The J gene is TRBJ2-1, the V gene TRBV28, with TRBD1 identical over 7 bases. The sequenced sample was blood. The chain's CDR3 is CASSPRTGSYNEQFF. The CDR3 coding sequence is TGTGCCAGCAGTCCTCGGACAGGCTCCTACAATGAGCAGTTCTTC.